Presented here are 21 T cell receptor beta chains from one specimen sequenced in a study of T cell responses to AZD1222 COVID-19 vaccine. Assay used: immunoSEQ multiplex PCR; TCRdb lists only in-frame clones, some missing. The table lists more than 85,000 clones, 91% of them singletons. Material: peripheral blood, obtained on day 0 of AZD1222 vaccination. The receptors here all came from an adult in good health.

In this sample, this clone turned up once. The chain carries TRBV3-1 (or the pseudogene TRBV3-2) and TRBJ1-2; D call uncertain. Per the germline V gene, CDR1 is LGHDT and CDR2 is YNNKEL (reference sequence). The CDR3 extends over 16 amino acids. Between the trimmed V and J ends, which lost 0 bases and 5 bases, there was a span of 16 bases. The DNA for the CDR3 is TGTGCCAGCAGCCAAGATGAGGCCCGGAGGGCGTATGGCTACACCTTC. Translating it yields CASSQDEARRAYGYTF.

Only one count was recorded for this clone. The rearrangement links TRBV29-1 to TRBJ2-7; D gene uncertain. This CDR3 has 11 amino acids. CDR1 SQVTM and CDR2 ANQGSEA come from the germline V gene. Trimming cost V 3 bases and J 4 bases, with 7 bases left between them. CDR3 loop: CSVDASYEQYF. CDR3 nucleotide sequence: TGCAGCGTTGACGCCAGTTACGAGCAGTACTTC.

This clone turned up a few times. The rearrangement joins TRBV5-4 to TRBJ2-1; tentatively, D is TRBD1 or TRBD2 (5 bases each). The CDR3 sequence is 15 residues long. Germline lookup yields CDR1 SGHNT and CDR2 YYREEE (reference sequence). Trimming cost V 4 bases and J 5 bases, with 16 bases left between them. The CDR3 region is CASSAGRDGNNEQFF. The DNA for the CDR3 is TGTGCCAGCAGCGCAGGCCGGGACGGAAACAATGAGCAGTTCTTC.

This chain uses TRBV15 with TRBJ2-1; 8 nucleotides align to TRBD1. Germline trimming cut 3 bases from V and 5 bases from J; bases unmatched to any gene: 9. Per the germline V gene, CDR1 is LNHNV and CDR2 is YYDKDF (reference sequence). This CDR3 region has 16 residues. CDR3 loop: CATSSDKPGQDNEQFF. CDR3 coding DNA: TGTGCCACCAGCAGCGACAAACCGGGACAGGACAATGAGCAGTTCTTC.

The chain recombines TRBV21-1 with TRBJ1-4. TRBV21-1 corresponds to a pseudogene. This CDR3 comprises 15 residues. The CDR3 spells CASIVAAGDNEKLFF. CDR3 coding DNA: TGTGCCAGCATTGTGGCGGCCGGCGATAATGAAAAACTGTTTTTT.

CDR3 bases: TGTGCCAGCAGCGGCCGGACAGCCGAAGAGACTGAAGCTTTCTTT. It is translated as CASSGRTAEETEAFF. This sequence joins TRBV21-1 and TRBJ1-1; TRBD1, the table's D call, was not compared with the DNA. TRBV21-1 is labeled a pseudogene. The CDR3 consists of 15 residues.

This chain connects TRBV5-4 to TRBJ2-1; 9 bases agree with TRBD1. V shed 4 bases, J shed 7 bases, and the junction held 9 bases outside the gene matches. This CDR3 is 15 amino acids long. CDR1 and CDR2 from the germline V gene are SGHNT and YYREEE (reference sequence). The CDR3 loop reads CASSPQTGGWNEQFF. The DNA for the CDR3 is TGTGCCAGCAGCCCCCAGACAGGGGGGTGGAATGAGCAGTTCTTC.

The chain is built from TRBV4-3 and TRBJ1-1; 8 nucleotides align to TRBD1. With 0 bases clipped from V and 1 base from J, the junction kept 7 bases outside the gene matches. Germline V gene lookup returns CDR1 LGHNA and CDR2 YSLEER. The CDR3 totals 17 residues. The CDR3: CASSQDGRGQGNTEAFF. The CDR3 nucleotides are TGCGCCAGCAGCCAAGATGGCAGGGGGCAGGGGAACACTGAAGCTTTCTTT.

This chain links TRBV5-6 with TRBJ1-3; the D is unclear. V was pared by 1 base and J by 5 bases, with 7 bases between. Germline loops: CDR1 SGHDT, CDR2 YYEEEE. This CDR3 region has 13 residues. CDR3 bases: TGTGCCAGCAGCTTGCCAGGTCGAAACACCATATATTTT. It translates to CASSLPGRNTIYF.

As DNA, the CDR3 is TGCGCCAGCAGGGCCGGGACACCCCTCATGAACACTGAAGCTTTCTTT. Translating it yields CASRAGTPLMNTEAFF. The J gene is TRBJ1-1, the V gene TRBV5-1; possibly TRBD1 for D (6 bases). The V gene lost 5 bases and the J gene lost 0 bases, with 17 bases spanning the gap. The germline CDR1 and CDR2 sequences are SGHRS and YFSETQ. The CDR3 is 16 residues long.

The rearrangement links TRBV12-3 or TRBV12-4 to TRBJ1-6; no definite D call. With 4 bases removed from V and 7 bases from J, the gap between germline ends came to 8 bases. The CDR3 has 13 amino acids. The CDR3 nucleotides read TGTGCCAGCAGTTGGACCGAAAATTCACCCCTCCACTTT. Its translation is CASSWTENSPLHF.

The chain joins TRBV13 to TRBJ1-1, with D hard to call. The CDR3 covers 14 residues. Trimming cost V 0 bases and J 5 bases, with 10 bases left between them. The germline gives CDR1 PRHDT, CDR2 FYEKMQ (reference sequence). The CDR3 DNA follows: TGTGCCAGCAGCTTAGGTGATGTGGGGACTGAAGCTTTCTTT. Amino acids: CASSLGDVGTEAFF.

V gene TRBV9 combines with J gene TRBJ2-2; TRBD1 is a possible D gene (5 bases). Germline-derived CDR1 and CDR2 are SGDLS and YYNGEE. The CDR3 length is 13 residues. V lost 4 bases to trimming and J lost 5 bases, with 9 bases between them. Here the CDR3 DNA reads TGTGCCAGCAGCCCTCGACAGACCGGGGAGCTGTTTTTT. Residues: CASSPRQTGELFF.

This rearrangement joins TRBV18 to TRBJ2-7; a possible D gene is TRBD2 (5 bases). The CDR3 is 14 residues long. Trimming removed 3 bases from V and 2 bases from J, with 11 bases in between. Germline loops: CDR1 KGHSH, CDR2 LQKENI. CDR3: CASSPIRGTYEQYF. The DNA of the CDR3 is TGTGCCAGCTCACCCATCCGGGGAACCTACGAGCAGTACTTC.

The rearrangement links TRBV7-2 to TRBJ1-5; D possibly corresponds to TRBD1 (6 bases). The CDR3 is 14 residues long. Germline V gene lookup returns CDR1 SGHTA and CDR2 FQGNSA. Trimming shortened V by 5 bases and J by 2 bases, and 10 bases separated the two germline ends. In nucleotides, the CDR3 is TGTGCCAGCAGCACTCGGACAGGCAATCAGCCCCAGCATTTT. As protein: CASSTRTGNQPQHF.

The table lists this clone with a few counts. The V and J genes are TRBV7-2 and TRBJ1-4; 7 nucleotides match TRBD1. The junction had 3 bases not matched to a gene; V was cut back by 6 bases and J by 5 bases. Germline-derived CDR1 and CDR2 are SGHTA and FQGNSA. The CDR3 totals 13 residues. The CDR3 nucleotides read TGTGCCAGCAGTACAGGGGCGAATGAAAAACTGTTTTTT. It specifies CASSTGANEKLFF. Full variable domain (missing parts from reference TRBV7-2 and TRBJ1-4): GAGVSQSPSNKVTEKGKDVELRCDPISGHTALYWYRQSLGQGLEFLIYFQGNSAPDKSGLPSDRFSAERTGGSVSTLTIQRTQQEDSAVYLCASSTGANEKLFFGSGTQLSVL.

Here the CDR3 DNA reads TGTGCCAGCAGCTTGGAGGCGGGAGCGGGTAATGAGCAGTTCTTC. It translates to CASSLEAGAGNEQFF. The gene calls are TRBV5-4 and TRBJ2-1; 7 bases map to TRBD2. J lost 7 bases, V lost 0 bases, and 7 bases had no gene match. This CDR3 is built from 15 residues. The germline gives CDR1 SGHNT, CDR2 YYREEE (reference sequence).

J is TRBJ2-7 and V is TRBV7-2; 13 nucleotides line up with TRBD2. Trimming removed 1 base from V and 2 bases from J; junction bases left unmatched: 11. Germline V gene data show CDR1 as SGHTA and CDR2 as FQGNSA. This CDR3 has 19 amino acids. As DNA, the CDR3 is TGTGCCAGCAGCTTAGGAGCCCCCCCACTAGCGGGGGGGCCCTACGAGCAGTACTTC. Residues: CASSLGAPPLAGGPYEQYF.

This clone was counted once. The V call is TRBV5-4, the J call TRBJ2-3; TRBD1 might be the D (5 bases). The V end was cut by 4 bases, the J end by 0 bases, with 9 bases between. The CDR3 covers 14 residues. Per germline, CDR1 SGHNT and CDR2 YYREEE (reference sequence). CDR3 DNA sequence: TGTGCCAGCAGCCGGACATCTAGCACAGATACGCAGTATTTT. It is translated as CASSRTSSTDTQYF.

The chain is built from TRBV28 and TRBJ1-2; perhaps TRBD1 as D (6 bases). There are 15 residues in the CDR3. V was cut by 5 bases and J by 4 bases, with 17 bases left in between. Germline V gene sequence: CDR1 MDHEN, CDR2 SYDVKM. This chain's CDR3 is CASSPQGGGVYGYTF. The CDR3 coding sequence is TGTGCCAGCAGTCCACAAGGGGGGGGCGTCTATGGCTACACCTTC.

The J gene is TRBJ1-5, the V gene TRBV28; the D is unclear. CDR3 size: 13 residues. V shed 6 bases and J shed 3 bases, with 9 bases lying between them. Germline CDR1 MDHEN, CDR2 SYDVKM. This chain's CDR3 is CASREGINQPQHF. The CDR3 DNA reads TGTGCCAGCAGAGAAGGGATCAATCAGCCCCAGCATTTT. Drawing the rest from reference TRBV28 and TRBJ1-5, the complete variable domain is DVKVTQSSRYLVKRTGEKVFLECVQDMDHENMFWYRQDPGLGLRLIYFSYDVKMKEKGDIPEGYSVSREKKERFSLILESASTNQTSMYLCASREGINQPQHFGDGTRLSIL.